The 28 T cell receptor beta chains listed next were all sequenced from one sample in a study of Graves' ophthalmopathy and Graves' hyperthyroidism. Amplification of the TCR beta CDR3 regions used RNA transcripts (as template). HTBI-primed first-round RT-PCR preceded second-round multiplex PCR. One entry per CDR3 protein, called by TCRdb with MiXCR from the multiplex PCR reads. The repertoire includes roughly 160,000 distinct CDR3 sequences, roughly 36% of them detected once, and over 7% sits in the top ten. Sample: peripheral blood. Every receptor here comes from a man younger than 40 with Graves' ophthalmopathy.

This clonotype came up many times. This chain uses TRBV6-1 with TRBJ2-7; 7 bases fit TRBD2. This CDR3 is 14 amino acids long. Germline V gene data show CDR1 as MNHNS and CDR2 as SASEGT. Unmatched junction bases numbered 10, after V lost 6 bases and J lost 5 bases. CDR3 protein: CASSTRLAIDEQYF. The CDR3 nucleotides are TGTGCCAGCAGCACCAGACTAGCAATCGACGAGCAGTACTTC.

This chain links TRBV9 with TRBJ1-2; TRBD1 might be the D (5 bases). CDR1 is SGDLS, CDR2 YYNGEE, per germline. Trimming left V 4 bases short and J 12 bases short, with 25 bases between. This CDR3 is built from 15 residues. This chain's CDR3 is CASSPGFLLPEGNTF. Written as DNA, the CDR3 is TGTGCCAGCAGCCCCGGATTTCTACTCCCCGAGGGGAACACCTTC.

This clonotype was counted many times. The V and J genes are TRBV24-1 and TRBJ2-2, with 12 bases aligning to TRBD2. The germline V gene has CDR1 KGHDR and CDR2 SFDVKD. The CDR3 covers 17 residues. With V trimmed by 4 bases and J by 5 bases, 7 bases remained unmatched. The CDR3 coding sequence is TGTGCCACCAGTGACCCTAGCGGGAGGGCCAAGACCGGGGAGCTGTTTTTT. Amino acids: CATSDPSGRAKTGELFF.

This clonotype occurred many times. The CDR3 sequence is CASSLAVGSYGYTF. DNA for the CDR3: TGTGCCAGCAGCTTGGCCGTGGGGAGCTATGGCTACACCTTC. The chain uses TRBV5-6 and TRBJ1-2, with D uncertain. Germline V gene lookup returns CDR1 SGHDT and CDR2 YYEEEE. The CDR3 covers 14 residues. With 0 bases removed from V and 4 bases from J, the gap between germline ends came to 10 bases.

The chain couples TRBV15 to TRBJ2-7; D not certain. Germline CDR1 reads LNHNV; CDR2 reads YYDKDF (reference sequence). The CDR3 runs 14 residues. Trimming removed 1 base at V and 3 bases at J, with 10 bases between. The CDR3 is CATSRGRTNYEQYF. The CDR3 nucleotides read TGTGCCACCAGCAGAGGTAGGACCAACTACGAGCAGTACTTC.

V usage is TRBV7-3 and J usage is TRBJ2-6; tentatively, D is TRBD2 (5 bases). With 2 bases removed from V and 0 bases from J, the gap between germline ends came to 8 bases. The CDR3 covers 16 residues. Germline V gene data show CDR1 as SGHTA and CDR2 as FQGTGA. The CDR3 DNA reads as TGTGCCAGCAGCTTACGCGGGCACTCTGGGGCCAACGTCCTGACTTTC. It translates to CASSLRGHSGANVLTF.

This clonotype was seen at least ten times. The CDR3: CASSTDSYSNQPQHF. The CDR3 DNA follows: TGTGCCAGTAGTACGGACAGCTATAGCAATCAGCCCCAGCATTTT. The J gene is TRBJ1-5, the V gene TRBV19; D possibly corresponds to TRBD1 (6 bases). The CDR3 extends over 15 amino acids. V dropped 4 bases and J dropped 0 bases, with 10 bases sitting between them. The germline gives CDR1 LNHDA, CDR2 SQIVND (reference sequence). The variable domain in full, with the rest retrieved from reference TRBV19 and TRBJ1-5, is DGGITQSPKYLFRKEGQNVTLSCEQNLNHDAMYWYRQDPGQGLRLIYYSQIVNDFQKGDIAEGYSVSREKKESFPLTVTSAQKNPTAFYLCASSTDSYSNQPQHFGDGTRLSIL.

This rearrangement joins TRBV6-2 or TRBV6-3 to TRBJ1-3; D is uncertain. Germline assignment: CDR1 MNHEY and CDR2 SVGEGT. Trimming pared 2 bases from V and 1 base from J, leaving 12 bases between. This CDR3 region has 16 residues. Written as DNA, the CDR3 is TGTGCCAGCAGTTACGCACCAGTAGGATCTGGAAACACCATATATTTT. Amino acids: CASSYAPVGSGNTIYF.

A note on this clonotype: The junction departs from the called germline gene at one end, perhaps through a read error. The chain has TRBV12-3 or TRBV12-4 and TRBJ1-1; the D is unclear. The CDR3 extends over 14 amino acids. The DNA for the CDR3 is TGTGCCGGCAGCCCGTTGGGGAGAGACACTGAAGCTTTCTTT. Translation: CAGSPLGRDTEAFF.

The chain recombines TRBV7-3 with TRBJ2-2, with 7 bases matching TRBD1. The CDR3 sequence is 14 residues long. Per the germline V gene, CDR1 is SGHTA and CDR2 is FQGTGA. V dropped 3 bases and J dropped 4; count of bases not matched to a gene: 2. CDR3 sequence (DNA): TGTGCCAGCAGCTTGGGACAGTCCACCGGGGAGCTGTTTTTT. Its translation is CASSLGQSTGELFF.

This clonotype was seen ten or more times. The CDR3 nucleotides read TGCGCCAGCAGCTTGGGCCCGGGGGTCGGCACTGAAGCTTTCTTT. Translating gives CASSLGPGVGTEAFF. The chain has TRBV5-1 and TRBJ1-1; D is possibly TRBD1 (5 bases). Trimming removed 0 bases from V and 4 bases from J, with 13 bases in between. Germline V gene lookup returns CDR1 SGHRS and CDR2 YFSETQ. The CDR3 contains 15 residues.

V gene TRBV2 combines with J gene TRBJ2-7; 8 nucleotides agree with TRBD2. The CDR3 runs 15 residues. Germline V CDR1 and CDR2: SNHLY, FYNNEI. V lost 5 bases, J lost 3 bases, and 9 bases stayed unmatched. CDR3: CASSPLGGRYYEQYF. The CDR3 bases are TGTGCCAGCAGTCCACTTGGCGGGAGGTACTACGAGCAGTACTTC.

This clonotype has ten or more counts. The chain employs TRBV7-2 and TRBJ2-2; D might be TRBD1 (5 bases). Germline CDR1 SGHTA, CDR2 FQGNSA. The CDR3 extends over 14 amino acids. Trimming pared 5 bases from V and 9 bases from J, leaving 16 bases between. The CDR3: CASSTRQSLRELFF. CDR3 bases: TGTGCCAGCAGCACCCGACAGTCGCTTCGGGAGCTGTTTTTT.

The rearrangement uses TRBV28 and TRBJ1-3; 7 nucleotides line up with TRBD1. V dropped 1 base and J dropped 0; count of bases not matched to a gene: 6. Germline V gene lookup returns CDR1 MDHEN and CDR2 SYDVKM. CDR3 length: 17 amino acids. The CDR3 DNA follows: TGTGCCAGCAGTTTATTGGCCCGGGACAGCTCTGGAAACACCATATATTTT. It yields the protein CASSLLARDSSGNTIYF.

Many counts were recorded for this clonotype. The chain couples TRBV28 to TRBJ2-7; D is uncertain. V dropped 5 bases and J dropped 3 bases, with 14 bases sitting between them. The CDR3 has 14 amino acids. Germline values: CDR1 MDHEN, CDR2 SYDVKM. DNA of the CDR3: TGTGCCAGCAGTCCACTCGCGGTAGTCTACGAGCAGTACTTC. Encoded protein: CASSPLAVVYEQYF.

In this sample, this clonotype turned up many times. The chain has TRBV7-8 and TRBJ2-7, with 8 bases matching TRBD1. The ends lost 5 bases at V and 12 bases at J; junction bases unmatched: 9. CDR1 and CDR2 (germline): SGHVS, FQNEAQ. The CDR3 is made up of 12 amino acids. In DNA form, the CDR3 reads TGTGCCAGCAGCCCGGACAGGGCCTCAGGGTACTTC. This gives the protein CASSPDRASGYF.

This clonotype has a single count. The CDR3 DNA follows: TGTGCCAGCAGCTTAGAGGGGAAGGGGGCTGAAGCTTTCTTT. This sequence encodes CASSLEGKGAEAFF. The chain is built from TRBV11-2 and TRBJ1-1; tentatively, D is TRBD1 (6 bases). The V gene lost 0 bases and the J gene lost 6 bases, with 11 bases spanning the gap. The CDR3 is 14 amino acids. CDR1 is SGHAT and CDR2 is FQNNGV in the germline V gene.

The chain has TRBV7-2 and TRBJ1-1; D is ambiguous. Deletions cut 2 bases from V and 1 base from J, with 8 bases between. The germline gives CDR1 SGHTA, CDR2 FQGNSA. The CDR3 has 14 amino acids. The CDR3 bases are TGTGCCAGCAGCTTACCCCGGTGGAACACTGAAGCTTTCTTT. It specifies CASSLPRWNTEAFF.

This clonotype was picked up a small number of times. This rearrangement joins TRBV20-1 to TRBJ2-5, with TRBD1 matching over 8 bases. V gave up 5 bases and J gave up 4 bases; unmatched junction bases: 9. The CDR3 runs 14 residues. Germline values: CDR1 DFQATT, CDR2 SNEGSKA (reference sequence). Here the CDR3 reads CSALRGTGGETQYF. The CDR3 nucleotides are TGCAGTGCTTTACGGGGCACAGGGGGAGAGACCCAGTACTTC.

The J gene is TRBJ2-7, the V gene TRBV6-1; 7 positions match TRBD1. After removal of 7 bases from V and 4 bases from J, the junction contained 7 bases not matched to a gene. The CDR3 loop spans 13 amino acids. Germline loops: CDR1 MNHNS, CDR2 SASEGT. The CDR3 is CASNPQGSYEQYF. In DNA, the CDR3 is TGTGCCAGCAATCCACAGGGGAGTTACGAGCAGTACTTC.

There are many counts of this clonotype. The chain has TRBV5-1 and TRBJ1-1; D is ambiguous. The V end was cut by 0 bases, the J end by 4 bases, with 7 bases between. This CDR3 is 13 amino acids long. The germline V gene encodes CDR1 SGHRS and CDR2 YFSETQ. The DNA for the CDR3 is TGCGCCAGCAGCTTGGACACCCGCACTGAAGCTTTCTTT. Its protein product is CASSLDTRTEAFF. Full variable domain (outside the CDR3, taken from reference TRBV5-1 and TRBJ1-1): KAGVTQTPRYLIKTRGQQVTLSCSPISGHRSVSWYQQTPGQGLQFLFEYFSETQRNKGNFPGRFSGRQFSNSRSEMNVSTLELGDSALYLCASSLDTRTEAFFGQGTRLTVV.

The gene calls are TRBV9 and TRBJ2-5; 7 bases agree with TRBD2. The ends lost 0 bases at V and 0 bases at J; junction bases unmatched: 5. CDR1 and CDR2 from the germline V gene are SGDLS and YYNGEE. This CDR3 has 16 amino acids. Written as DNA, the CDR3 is TGTGCCAGCAGCGTAGGGATCAGCGGGAACCAAGAGACCCAGTACTTC. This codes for CASSVGISGNQETQYF.

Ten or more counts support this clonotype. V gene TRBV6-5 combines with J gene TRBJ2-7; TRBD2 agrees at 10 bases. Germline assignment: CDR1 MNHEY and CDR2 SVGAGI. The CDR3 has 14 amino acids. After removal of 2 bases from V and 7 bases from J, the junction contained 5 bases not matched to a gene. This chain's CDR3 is CASSYRLAGLEQYF. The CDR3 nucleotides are TGTGCCAGCAGTTACCGACTAGCGGGTCTTGAGCAGTACTTC.

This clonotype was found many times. CDR3 in amino acids: CASSKQGADQPQHF. CDR3 sequence (DNA): TGTGCCAGCTCAAAACAGGGGGCGGATCAGCCCCAGCATTTT. The chain employs TRBV18 and TRBJ1-5, with TRBD1 matching over 9 bases. V dropped 5 bases and J dropped 5; count of bases not matched to a gene: 4. The CDR3 contains 14 residues. Per the germline V gene, CDR1 is KGHSH and CDR2 is LQKENI.

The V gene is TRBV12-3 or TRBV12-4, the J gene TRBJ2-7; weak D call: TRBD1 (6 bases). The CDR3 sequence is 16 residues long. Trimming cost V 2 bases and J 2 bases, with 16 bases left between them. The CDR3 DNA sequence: TGTGCCAGCAGTTTACAAGGACAGTTTCGGCCCTACGAGCAGTACTTC. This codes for CASSLQGQFRPYEQYF.

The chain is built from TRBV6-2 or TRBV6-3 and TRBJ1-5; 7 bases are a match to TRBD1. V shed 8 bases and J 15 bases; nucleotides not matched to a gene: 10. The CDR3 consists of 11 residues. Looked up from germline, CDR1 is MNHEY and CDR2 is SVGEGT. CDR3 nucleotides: TGTGCCAGCGCGCGGGACAGAAGAGCGCATTTT. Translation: CASARDRRAHF.

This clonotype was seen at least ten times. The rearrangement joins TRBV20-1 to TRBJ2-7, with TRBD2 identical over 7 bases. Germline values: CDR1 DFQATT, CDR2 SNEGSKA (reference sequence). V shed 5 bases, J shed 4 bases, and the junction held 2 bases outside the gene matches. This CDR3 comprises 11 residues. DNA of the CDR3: TGCAGTGCTTCCGGGGGGTACGAGCAGTACTTC. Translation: CSASGGYEQYF.

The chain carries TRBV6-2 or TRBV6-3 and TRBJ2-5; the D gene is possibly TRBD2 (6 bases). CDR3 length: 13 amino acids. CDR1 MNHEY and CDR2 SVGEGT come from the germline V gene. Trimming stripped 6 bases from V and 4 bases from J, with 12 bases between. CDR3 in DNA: TGTGCCAGCAGACGGGGTAGCGGAGAGACCCAGTACTTC. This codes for CASRRGSGETQYF.